The 27 T cell receptor beta chains below come from one sample, sequenced in a study of T cell repertoires in aging, cancer and after chemotherapy. The template was genomic DNA from peripheral blood, not RNA. Rearranged V-D-J TRB sequences were amplified with a mixed TRB-A/B primer pool. Via MiXCR, TCRdb re-called the multiplex PCR reads, giving one row per CDR3 protein. The sample holds about 13,000 distinct CDR3 sequences, roughly 28% seen once. What was sequenced was blood. These receptors originate from a human donor in good health.

This chain uses TRBV25-1 with TRBJ2-5; TRBD2 might be the D (5 bases). The germline V gene encodes CDR1 MGHDK and CDR2 SYGVNS. The CDR3 is made up of 13 amino acids. V was trimmed by 6 bases and J by 7 bases, leaving 15 bases between them. Written as DNA, the CDR3 is TGTGCCAGCAGCCCCTATGAACGGGGGACCCAGTACTTC. Translation: CASSPYERGTQYF.

V gene TRBV5-1 combines with J gene TRBJ2-6; D ambiguous. The germline gives CDR1 SGHRS, CDR2 YFSETQ. CDR3 size: 15 residues. Trimming shortened V by 2 bases and J by 0 bases, and 6 bases separated the two germline ends. CDR3 sequence (DNA): TGCGCCAGCAGCTTTGCCCTCTCTGGGGCCAACGTCCTGACTTTC. As protein: CASSFALSGANVLTF. The complete variable domain, with remaining parts taken from reference TRBV5-1 and TRBJ2-6, reads KAGVTQTPRYLIKTRGQQVTLSCSPISGHRSVSWYQQTPGQGLQFLFEYFSETQRNKGNFPGRFSGRQFSNSRSEMNVSTLELGDSALYLCASSFALSGANVLTFGAGSRLTVL.

As regards this clonotype: Sequence at one end of the junction differs from germline and may be a read error. The chain recombines TRBV7-2 with TRBJ2-5, with TRBD2 matching over 12 bases. The CDR3 spans 16 residues. Germline loops: CDR1 SGHTA, CDR2 FQGNSA. Here the CDR3 reads CANSLGGTSGQETQYF. CDR3 nucleotides: TGTGCCAACAGCTTAGGGGGGACTAGCGGGCAAGAGACCCAGTACTTC.

This clonotype is medium-sized. The chain couples TRBV10-3 to TRBJ1-2; no firm D call. Per germline, CDR1 ENHRY and CDR2 SYGVKD. V lost 3 bases, J lost 5 bases, and 4 bases lay in between. The CDR3 length is 11 residues. The CDR3 sequence is CAISDGYGYTF. CDR3 nucleotide sequence: TGTGCCATCAGTGACGGGTATGGCTACACCTTC.

Comments on this clonotype: Sequence at one end of the junction differs from germline and may be a read error. CDR3 sequence: CASTPAVGGNRAGADTQYF. CDR3 nucleotides: TGTGCCAGCACCCCCGCCGTAGGCGGGAATAGGGCCGGGGCGGATACGCAGTATTTT. The gene calls are TRBV10-1 and TRBJ2-3; D might be TRBD2 (6 bases). The CDR3 consists of 19 residues. Germline CDR1 is WNHNN and CDR2 is SYGVQD (reference sequence).

This chain links TRBV6-5 with TRBJ2-5; 16 bases match TRBD2. V dropped 6 bases and J dropped 1; count of bases not matched to a gene: 8. Germline V CDR1 and CDR2: MNHEY, SVGAGI. The CDR3 runs to 18 residues. CDR3 DNA sequence: TGTGCCAGCAGACCTGGGACTAGCGGGGGGGCGGGCCAAGAGACCCAGTACTTC. Translation: CASRPGTSGGAGQETQYF.

This clonotype was recorded once. Written as DNA, the CDR3 is TGTGCCAGCAGCGCCCCGCGCGGGACAGGGGGCTTGAGTAATTCACCCCTCCACTTT. Protein sequence: CASSAPRGTGGLSNSPLHF. The chain links TRBV9 to TRBJ1-6; 12 bases agree with TRBD1. The CDR3 is made up of 19 amino acids. V lost 3 bases, J lost 6 bases, and 13 bases stayed unmatched. Germline V gene lookup returns CDR1 SGDLS and CDR2 YYNGEE.

This rearrangement joins TRBV27 to TRBJ2-6, with TRBD1 matching over 7 bases. The trim removed 6 bases at V and 7 bases at J, leaving 9 bases unmatched. This CDR3 comprises 15 residues. Germline values: CDR1 MNHEY, CDR2 SMNVEV (reference sequence). CDR3 nucleotides: TGTGCCAGCAGCGCCCGCGACAGGGCTGCCAACGTCCTGACTTTC. This gives the protein CASSARDRAANVLTF.

V and J are TRBV27 and TRBJ1-5; D is uncertain. The CDR3 runs to 15 residues. The ends were cut back, 5 bases at V and 9 bases at J, with 20 bases in the middle. CDR1 is MNHEY, CDR2 SMNVEV, per germline (reference sequence). CDR3 residues: CASSDPGGGGGPQHF. The CDR3 DNA is TGTGCCAGCAGTGACCCGGGAGGTGGCGGAGGGCCCCAGCATTTT.

This clonotype is labeled as medium-sized. This chain joins TRBV29-1 and TRBJ1-2, with TRBD1 as a possible D gene (5 bases). The CDR3 consists of 13 residues. V was shortened by 3 bases and J by 6 bases, with 14 bases between the two germline ends. Germline V gene lookup returns CDR1 SQVTM and CDR2 ANQGSEA. The CDR3 here is CSVDGGDWNGYTF. The DNA of the CDR3 is TGCAGCGTTGACGGAGGGGATTGGAATGGCTACACCTTC.

In this sample, this clonotype turned up a few times. The rearrangement links TRBV5-6 to TRBJ2-7, with a possible D match to TRBD2 (5 bases). Germline V gene sequence: CDR1 SGHDT, CDR2 YYEEEE. CDR3 length: 13 residues. The V end lost 0 bases, the J end lost 4 bases, and 8 bases lay between the germline ends. In nucleotides, the CDR3 is TGTGCCAGCAGCTTGGCGGGAACATACGAGCAGTACTTC. Residues: CASSLAGTYEQYF.

This clonotype was picked up a small number of times. The CDR3 DNA is TGTGCCAGCAGCTTAAGCTCCTACGAGCAGTACTTC. Its protein is CASSLSSYEQYF. J is TRBJ2-7 and V is TRBV27, with D hard to call. The germline V gene has CDR1 MNHEY and CDR2 SMNVEV (reference sequence). The CDR3 covers 12 residues. V was shortened by 6 bases and J by 0 bases, with 6 bases between the two germline ends.

This clonotype rates as medium-sized. V and J are TRBV20-1 and TRBJ1-2, with a possible D match to TRBD1 (5 bases). The CDR3 loop spans 12 amino acids. Trimming removed 3 bases from V and 4 bases from J, with 9 bases in between. Germline V gives CDR1 DFQATT, CDR2 SNEGSKA (reference sequence). The CDR3 spells CSARGQRYGYTF. In nucleotides, the CDR3 is TGCAGTGCTAGGGGGCAGCGCTATGGCTACACCTTC.

In this sample, this clonotype turned up a few times. The genes are TRBV7-3 and TRBJ2-5; 13 nucleotides align to TRBD2. From germline, CDR1 is SGHTA and CDR2 FQGTGA. Trimming cost V 2 bases and J 1 base; bases outside gene matches: 13. The CDR3 loop spans 20 amino acids. The CDR3 DNA reads as TGTGCCAGCAGCTTACAACTTTCCGGGACTAGCGGGGACCTCCAAGAGACCCAGTACTTC. This gives the protein CASSLQLSGTSGDLQETQYF. Full variable domain (outside the CDR3, taken from reference TRBV7-3 and TRBJ2-5): GAGVSQTPSNKVTEKGKYVELRCDPISGHTALYWYRQSLGQGPEFLIYFQGTGAADDSGLPNDRFFAVRPEGSVSTLKIQRTERGDSAVYLCASSLQLSGTSGDLQETQYFGPGTRLLVL.

About this clonotype itself: A much bigger clone sits one base away, suggesting this may be a read error. This CDR3 reads CATTGALYKQYF. The CDR3 region has the DNA TGTGCCACAACCGGGGCACTCTACAAGCAGTACTTC. The chain links TRBV6-5 to TRBJ2-7; D assignment may be TRBD1 or TRBD2 (5 bases each). This CDR3 region has 12 residues. Per germline, CDR1 MNHEY and CDR2 SVGAGI.

The sample holds a few counts of this clonotype. The chain links TRBV28 to TRBJ1-4; no definite D call. The CDR3 runs to 14 residues. Per germline, CDR1 MDHEN and CDR2 SYDVKM. V gave up 8 bases and J gave up 8 bases, with 18 bases separating them. CDR3 in amino acids: CASWSEAGGEKLFF. The DNA of the CDR3 is TGTGCCAGCTGGTCAGAGGCGGGAGGCGAAAAACTGTTTTTT.

This clonotype was observed a few times. This chain connects TRBV20-1 to TRBJ2-3; a possible D gene is TRBD1 (5 bases). V dropped 3 bases and J dropped 0 bases, with 16 bases sitting between them. Per germline, CDR1 DFQATT and CDR2 SNEGSKA (reference sequence). There are 16 residues in the CDR3. CDR3 coding DNA: TGCAGTGCTAGCCCACTTACTTCAGGGAGCACAGATACGCAGTATTTT. Encoded protein: CSASPLTSGSTDTQYF.

The rearrangement uses TRBV13 and TRBJ2-5; perhaps TRBD1 as D (6 bases). V lost 5 bases, J lost 5 bases, and 15 bases lay in between. The germline V gene encodes CDR1 PRHDT and CDR2 FYEKMQ (reference sequence). The CDR3 has 14 amino acids. CDR3 in amino acids: CASSPGQGLETQYF. The CDR3 nucleotides read TGTGCCAGCAGCCCAGGCCAGGGGTTGGAGACCCAGTACTTC.

This clonotype was observed a handful of times. V is TRBV19 and J is TRBJ1-4; the match to TRBD1 covers 8 bases. Germline V gives CDR1 LNHDA, CDR2 SQIVND (reference sequence). This CDR3 spans 16 amino acids. With 3 bases clipped from V and 7 bases from J, the junction kept 10 bases outside the gene matches. The CDR3 nucleotides are TGTGCCAGTAGTATTTTTCCAGGGGGCGTAGGTGAAAAACTGTTTTTT. Amino acids: CASSIFPGGVGEKLFF.

This clonotype was seen a few times. V gene TRBV12-3 or TRBV12-4 combines with J gene TRBJ2-3; D call uncertain. The CDR3 runs to 14 residues. The V end lost 8 bases, the J end lost 1 base, and 13 bases lay between the germline ends. CDR3 in amino acids: CASLVQSRTDTQYF. The CDR3 DNA is TGTGCCAGCCTGGTCCAGTCCCGCACAGATACGCAGTATTTT.

This clonotype was picked up a small number of times. This chain links TRBV11-2 with TRBJ2-1; D gene unclear. The V end was cut by 0 bases, the J end by 8 bases, with 8 bases between. CDR3 length: 13 amino acids. Germline lookup yields CDR1 SGHAT and CDR2 FQNNGV. The chain's CDR3 is CASSLDRPHEQFF. The CDR3 DNA follows: TGTGCCAGCAGCTTAGACAGGCCCCATGAGCAGTTCTTC.

This clonotype turned up a few times. The chain joins TRBV10-3 to TRBJ2-3, with 11 bases matching TRBD1. The CDR3 contains 16 residues. Germline loops: CDR1 ENHRY, CDR2 SYGVKD. J was trimmed by 4 bases and V by 2 bases; bases with no gene match: 5. CDR3 loop: CAISETPGQGADTQYF. The CDR3 region has the DNA TGTGCCATCAGTGAGACTCCGGGACAGGGGGCAGATACGCAGTATTTT.

This rearrangement joins TRBV28 to TRBJ1-2; D remains unclear. The CDR3 length is 12 residues. V was clipped by 7 bases and J by 7 bases, with 13 bases between them. Germline loops: CDR1 MDHEN, CDR2 SYDVKM. The CDR3 region has the DNA TGTGCCAGCAACCCAGGAACGACTGGCTACACCTTC. Translating it yields CASNPGTTGYTF.

This clonotype was detected only a few times. The chain links TRBV27 to TRBJ1-4, with TRBD1 as a possible D gene (5 bases). The CDR3 extends over 13 amino acids. CDR1 MNHEY and CDR2 SMNVEV come from the germline V gene (reference sequence). Deletions cut 8 bases from V and 7 bases from J, with 14 bases between. The CDR3 DNA reads TGTGCCAGCGCGGGGGGTGGACCTGAAAAACTGTTTTTT. Translating it yields CASAGGGPEKLFF.

Remarks on this clonotype: An end of the junction does not agree with germline; a read error may underlie this. The V gene is TRBV5-1, the J gene TRBJ1-2, with D tentatively TRBD1 (5 bases). This CDR3 has 14 residues. The germline gives CDR1 SGHRS, CDR2 YFSETQ. The CDR3 DNA reads as TGTGCCAGCAGCTTGGGGGAGGTGGCGATCGGCTACACCTTC. Protein sequence: CASSLGEVAIGYTF.

This clonotype came up a few times. The J gene is TRBJ1-5, the V gene TRBV5-4; D not resolved. The CDR3 is 14 residues long. V gave up 2 bases and J gave up 4 bases, with 10 bases separating them. Germline-derived CDR1 and CDR2 are SGHNT and YYREEE (reference sequence). In nucleotides, the CDR3 is TGTGCCAGCAGCTTACTACAGCCAAATCAGCCCCAGCATTTT. Translation: CASSLLQPNQPQHF.

By share, this clonotype counts as medium-sized. The chain couples TRBV6-2 or TRBV6-3 to TRBJ1-1; D not certain. From germline, CDR1 is MNHEY and CDR2 SVGEGT. With 8 bases removed from V and 0 bases from J, the gap between germline ends came to 13 bases. The CDR3 runs to 14 residues. This chain's CDR3 is CASESDNMNTEAFF. CDR3 in DNA: TGTGCCAGCGAGAGTGATAACATGAACACTGAAGCTTTCTTT.